The rows below give T cell receptor beta chains drawn from one sample of a study of blood T cell repertoires in COVID-19. Only in-frame clones appear in the TCRdb table, and some are missing; sequencing was by immunoSEQ multiplex PCR. The sample includes 380,000 or so clones, more than 80% of them seen just once. The sequenced material came from peripheral blood. The receptors derive from a man aged 35 to 55 with acute or convalescent COVID-19. Both conserved end residues are part of each CDR3. A D gene is named only where the DNA matches it firmly. Size is omitted from some rows. Given values are once, few, many or a class for expanded clones.

j_call	clone_size	d_call	v_call	cdr3_aa	cdr3_nt
TRBJ1-6	once	-	TRBV6-6	CASSYPWEVDSPLHF	TGTGCCAGCAGTTACCCGTGGGAGGTTGATTCACCCCTCCACTTT
TRBJ2-3	-	TRBD2	TRBV6-4	CASSETSGGADTQYF	TGTGCCAGCAGTGAGACTAGCGGGGGGGCGGATACGCAGTATTTT
TRBJ2-7	-	TRBD2	TRBV12-5	CASGSLTSGSRTSIYEQYF	TGTGCTAGTGGTTCCCTGACTAGCGGGAGCCGAACTTCCATCTACGAGCAGTACTTC
TRBJ1-1	-	-	TRBV5-4	CASTLATGPTEAFF	TGTGCCAGCACTCTCGCCACAGGGCCCACTGAAGCTTTCTTT
TRBJ2-5	-	TRBD1	TRBV9	CASSNDRVETQYF	TGTGCCAGCAGTAACGACAGGGTCGAGACCCAGTACTTC
TRBJ2-5	-	TRBD2	TRBV10-3	CAISKTSGGVETQYF	TGTGCCATCAGCAAAACTAGCGGGGGCGTGGAGACCCAGTACTTC
TRBJ2-1	-	TRBD2	TRBV7-3	CASSGTSGAYNEQFF	TGTGCCAGCAGCGGGACTAGCGGGGCCTACAATGAGCAGTTCTTC
TRBJ1-1	-	-	TRBV10-3	CAARGWNTEAFF	TGTGCCGCCCGGGGATGGAACACTGAAGCTTTCTTT
TRBJ1-2	-	-	TRBV12-3/TRBV12-4	CASSLQSNYGYTF	TGTGCCAGCAGTCTACAGTCTAACTATGGCTACACCTTC
TRBJ1-1	-	TRBD1	TRBV30	CAWRYRGRYTEAFF	TGTGCCTGGAGATACAGGGGAAGATACACTGAAGCTTTCTTT
TRBJ1-2	-	TRBD1	TRBV7-9	CASSPQTGVYGYTF	TGTGCCAGCAGCCCACAGACAGGGGTATATGGCTACACCTTC
TRBJ2-7	once	-	TRBV7-6	CASSLYPEGSSSEQYF	TGTGCCAGCAGCTTATACCCGGAGGGTTCCTCGTCCGAGCAGTACTTC
TRBJ1-5	few	TRBD1	TRBV19	CASSIGTGLHQPQHF	TGTGCCAGTAGTATAGGGACAGGGCTCCATCAGCCCCAGCATTTT
TRBJ2-7	few	TRBD2	TRBV7-9	CASSLVASGRVRYEQYF	TGTGCCAGCAGCTTAGTAGCCTCCGGGAGGGTTCGCTACGAGCAGTACTTC
TRBJ1-1	-	-	TRBV19	CASIGGQINTEAFF	TGTGCCAGTATCGGCGGACAGATCAACACTGAAGCTTTCTTT
TRBJ2-7	once	-	TRBV6-2/TRBV6-3	CASSYSEGTRISSYEQYF	TGTGCCAGCAGTTACTCCGAGGGCACGAGGATTAGCTCCTACGAGCAGTACTTC
TRBJ1-2	-	-	TRBV15	CATSRGWEANYGYTF	TGTGCCACCAGCAGAGGATGGGAGGCGAACTATGGCTACACCTTC
TRBJ1-2	-	-	TRBV6-2/TRBV6-3	CASSSGRTGNYGYTF	TGTGCCAGCAGTTCCGGCCGGACGGGAAACTATGGCTACACCTTC